The rows below give T cell receptor beta chains drawn from one sample of a study of cytomegalovirus exposure and HLA in healthy donors. Assay: immunoSEQ multiplex PCR; the TCRdb copy retains only in-frame clones and omits some. The table records approximately 81,000 clones, about three quarters of them present only once. Sample: PBMCs. Receptor source: a man aged 45-60 years in good health and CMV-seropositive. Both conserved end residues are part of each CDR3. The order of the fields is D gene, J gene, V gene, clone size, CDR3 protein, CDR3 DNA. D genes are given only for firm matches. Size is stated for part of the rows, as once, few or many counts, or as a class when the clone is expanded.

>TRBD2|TRBJ2-7|TRBV19|.
CASSIGAGGVYEQYF
TGTGCCAGTAGTATAGGAGCGGGAGGAGTATACGAGCAGTACTTC
>.|TRBJ2-7|TRBV7-9|few
CASSRGGYEQYF
TGTGCCAGCAGTAGGGGGGGTTACGAGCAGTACTTC
>.|TRBJ2-3|TRBV6-5|.
CASSEAGDTQYF
TGTGCCAGCAGTGAAGCAGGAGATACGCAGTATTTT
>TRBD1|TRBJ2-1|TRBV25-1|.
CASSDGTAYNEQFF
TGTGCCAGCAGTGACGGGACAGCTTACAATGAGCAGTTCTTC
>.|TRBJ2-7|TRBV25-1|once
CASSDSGRGYEQYF
TGTGCCAGCAGTGACTCCGGCAGGGGCTACGAGCAGTACTTC
>.|TRBJ1-3|TRBV2|.
CAKRVSSGNTIYF
TGTGCCAAACGCGTAAGCTCTGGAAACACCATATATTTT
>TRBD2|TRBJ2-1|TRBV4-3|.
CASSDGTSGSAYNEQFF
TGCGCCAGCAGCGACGGGACTAGCGGTTCAGCCTACAATGAGCAGTTCTTC
>TRBD2|TRBJ2-6|TRBV5-1|.
CASQTSGTSGANVLTF
TGCGCCAGCCAGACTAGCGGGACCTCTGGGGCCAACGTCCTGACTTTC
>.|TRBJ2-3|TRBV7-2|.
CASSFSPSVPSTDTQYF
TGTGCCAGCAGCTTCTCTCCTAGCGTACCTAGCACAGATACGCAGTATTTT
>TRBD2|TRBJ2-5|TRBV6-5|.
CASSYGTSGRKETQYF
TGTGCCAGCAGTTACGGGACTAGCGGGAGGAAAGAGACCCAGTACTTC
>.|TRBJ2-7|TRBV4-1|.
CASGQDKTVYEQYF
TGCGCCAGCGGCCAAGATAAGACAGTGTACGAGCAGTACTTC
>.|TRBJ2-2|TRBV4-1|.
CASSQDPVPNTGELFF
TGCGCCAGCAGCCAAGATCCGGTACCAAACACCGGGGAGCTGTTTTTT
>.|TRBJ2-5|TRBV5-1|once
CASSLAPGQETQYF
TGCGCCAGCAGCTTGGCGCCCGGACAGGAGACCCAGTACTTC
>.|TRBJ2-1|TRBV10-2|once
CASSESGNEQFF
TGCGCCAGCAGTGAGTCCGGCAATGAGCAGTTCTTC
>.|TRBJ1-2|TRBV7-9|.
CSSARGGDYGYTF
TGTTCCAGCGCTCGAGGGGGGGACTATGGCTACACCTTC
>TRBD1|TRBJ2-7|TRBV11-3|once
CASSLVPGQETYEQYF
TGTGCCAGCAGCTTAGTCCCGGGACAGGAGACCTACGAGCAGTACTTC
>TRBD2|TRBJ2-3|TRBV7-9|once
CASSHASGTDTQYF
TGTGCCAGCAGCCATGCTAGCGGGACAGATACGCAGTATTTT
>TRBD1|TRBJ2-3|TRBV5-1|few
CASSSRQGHTDTQYF
TGCGCCAGCAGCTCAAGACAGGGACACACAGATACGCAGTATTTT
>.|TRBJ2-7|TRBV30|.
CAWSETHSYEQYF
TGTGCCTGGAGTGAAACACATAGCTACGAGCAGTACTTC
>TRBD1|TRBJ2-1|TRBV6-6|.
CASNNRGQGATNEQFF
TGTGCCAGCAACAACCGGGGACAGGGGGCAACCAATGAGCAGTTCTTC
>TRBD1|TRBJ1-4|TRBV11-3|.
CASSLTGGGWEKLFF
TGTGCCAGCAGCTTGACAGGGGGCGGATGGGAAAAACTGTTTTTT
>TRBD1|TRBJ2-7|TRBV13|.
CASSLGGTGGYEQYF
TGTGCCAGCAGCTTAGGCGGGACAGGGGGATACGAGCAGTACTTC
>.|TRBJ2-5|TRBV19|.
CASSDLPGSDYQETQYF
TGTGCCAGTAGTGACCTCCCGGGATCAGACTACCAAGAGACCCAGTACTTC
>TRBD2|TRBJ2-4|TRBV19|once
CASRGLQLQGQYF
TGTGCCAGTAGGGGACTACAACTGCAGGGTCAGTACTTC
>.|TRBJ2-2|TRBV5-1|.
CASSGLASNTGELFF
TGCGCCAGCAGCGGGCTAGCGTCAAACACCGGGGAGCTGTTTTTT
>TRBD2|TRBJ2-7|TRBV4-1|.
CASSQDLAGGSSYEQYF
TGCGCCAGCAGCCAAGATCTGGCGGGAGGGTCTTCCTACGAGCAGTACTTC
>.|TRBJ2-7|TRBV19|few
CASQADRATYEQYF
TGTGCCAGTCAGGCAGACAGAGCGACCTACGAGCAGTACTTC
>.|TRBJ1-1|TRBV25-1|.
CASSEMGVTGLNTEAFF
TGTGCCAGCAGTGAAATGGGGGTGACAGGACTGAACACTGAAGCTTTCTTT
>TRBD1|TRBJ2-7|TRBV5-4|medium-sized
CASSRGQGEASYEQYF
TGTGCCAGCAGCCGCGGACAGGGTGAAGCGTCCTACGAGCAGTACTTC
>.|TRBJ2-5|TRBV28|.
CASSLRGETQYF
TGTGCCAGCAGTTTACGGGGAGAGACCCAGTACTTC
>.|TRBJ2-7|TRBV12-5|.
CASGLVNLGGPYYEQYF
TGTGCTAGTGGTTTAGTCAATTTGGGGGGTCCTTACTACGAGCAGTACTTC
>.|TRBJ2-7|TRBV10-3|few
CAIRDRLVYEQYF
TGTGCCATCAGAGACCGACTAGTCTACGAGCAGTACTTC
>.|TRBJ2-3|TRBV19|.
CASSIQGGSTDTQYF
TGTGCCAGTAGTATACAGGGTGGGAGCACAGATACGCAGTATTTT
>TRBD2|TRBJ2-7|TRBV5-6|.
CASSTGLADYEQYF
TGTGCCAGCAGCACAGGACTAGCGGACTACGAGCAGTACTTC
>TRBD2|TRBJ2-3|TRBV19|.
CASRWREGLTDTQYF
TGTGCCAGTAGGTGGCGGGAGGGCCTGACAGATACGCAGTATTTT
>.|TRBJ2-7|TRBV10-3|.
CAIKHRAIDEQYF
TGTGCCATCAAACACAGGGCGATCGACGAGCAGTACTTC
>TRBD1|TRBJ1-2|TRBV15|.
CATSRDIGDRGHGYTF
TGTGCCACCAGCAGAGATATCGGGGACAGGGGGCATGGATACACCTTC
>.|TRBJ2-3|TRBV12-5|.
CASGLALAFSTDTQYF
TGTGCTAGTGGTTTGGCCCTAGCGTTTAGCACAGATACGCAGTATTTT
>.|TRBJ2-7|TRBV12-5|.
CASGPPGSLGEQYF
TGTGCTAGTGGCCCCCCGGGGAGCCTTGGCGAGCAGTACTTC
>.|TRBJ2-2|TRBV7-3|.
CASSLGQGISTGELFF
TGTGCCAGCAGCTTAGGGCAGGGTATATCAACCGGGGAGCTGTTTTTT
>.|TRBJ2-2|TRBV18|.
CASSPLGQAGTGELFF
TGTGCCAGCTCACCACTTGGACAGGCGGGGACCGGGGAGCTGTTTTTT
>.|TRBJ2-4|TRBV4-1|.
CASSPTPVARNIQYF
TGCGCCAGCAGCCCCACCCCGGTAGCGCGAAACATTCAGTACTTC
>TRBD1|TRBJ2-6|TRBV19|.
CASSPGTAFSGANVLTF
TGTGCCAGTAGTCCCGGGACAGCGTTCTCTGGGGCCAACGTCCTGACTTTC
>TRBD1|TRBJ1-3|TRBV5-1|.
CASRNMDRRNTIYF
TGCGCCAGCAGAAATATGGACAGGAGGAACACCATATATTTT
>.|TRBJ1-3|TRBV5-4|few
CASSLTTDSGNTIYF
TGTGCCAGCAGCTTGACCACAGACTCTGGAAACACCATATATTTT
>.|TRBJ2-3|TRBV7-2|.
CASSLGGYLDTQYF
TGTGCCAGCAGCCTTGGGGGCTATCTTGATACGCAGTATTTT
>TRBD2|TRBJ2-7|TRBV5-6|.
CASSQRGGHYF
TGTGCCAGCAGCCAGCGGGGAGGTCACTACTTC
>TRBD1|TRBJ1-1|TRBV6-6|.
CASSFGQGGAFF
TGTGCCAGCAGCTTTGGACAGGGCGGAGCTTTCTTT
>TRBD1|TRBJ1-6|TRBV5-6|few
CASRQQGVVSPLHF
TGTGCCAGCAGACAACAGGGGGTGGTTTCACCCCTCCACTTT
>.|TRBJ1-1|TRBV11-3|.
CASSSELTEAFF
TGTGCCAGCAGCTCAGAACTCACTGAAGCTTTCTTT
>.|TRBJ2-1|TRBV6-5|once
CASSYSIGTVYNEQFF
TGTGCCAGCAGTTATTCTATCGGAACAGTGTACAATGAGCAGTTCTTC
>.|TRBJ2-7|TRBV7-3|.
CASSIRQGNEQYF
TGTGCCAGCAGCATACGTCAGGGGAACGAGCAGTACTTC
>TRBD1|TRBJ1-1|TRBV27|.
CASRTGVVNTEAFF
TGTGCCAGCAGGACAGGGGTTGTGAACACTGAAGCTTTCTTT
>TRBD1|TRBJ2-4|TRBV7-2|.
CASSSTGLGLAKNIQYF
TGTGCCAGCAGCTCGACAGGGCTGGGTCTAGCCAAAAACATTCAGTACTTC
>TRBD2|TRBJ2-1|TRBV4-2|few
CASSRGLARHEQFF
TGTGCCAGCAGCAGGGGACTAGCGAGGCATGAGCAGTTCTTC